These 7 T cell receptor beta chains originate from one sample sequenced in a study of OX40 agonist ivuxolimab in advanced cancers. Library preparation employed the immunoSEQ multiplex PCR assay. Here the immuneACCESS table is served through TCRdb, limited to in-frame sequences with V and J called. Missing clones are a known gap in these copies; in checked studies unresolved V genes cover under half, and the rest lacks a known reason. The sample includes fewer than 85,000 clones, with 85% to 90% observed a single time. The ten largest clones take up 0.8% to 1% of the sample. The material was CD4+ or CD8+ T cells sorted from blood, obtained in a trial of the OX40 agonist ivuxolimab. Receptors originate from an adult with an advanced solid tumor such as melanoma, head and neck, liver or kidney cancer.

About this clone itself: Different DNA sequences within this sample yield the same CDR3. The CDR3 region is CASSRTADTQYF. The CDR3 region has the DNA TGTGCCAGCAGCAGGACCGCAGATACGCAGTATTTT. J is TRBJ2-3 and V is TRBV7-9, with D unresolved. The CDR3 covers 12 residues. Looked up from germline, CDR1 is SEHNR and CDR2 is FQNEAQ (reference sequence). The ends were cut back, 5 bases at V and 4 bases at J, with 7 bases in the middle.

V and J are TRBV30 and TRBJ1-5; D unresolved. The CDR3 has 13 residues. V lost 3 bases and J lost 6, with 12 bases in between. Germline CDR1 reads GTSNPN; CDR2 reads SVGIG (reference sequence). The CDR3 DNA is TGTGCCTGGAGCGGGAACGCTGGTCAGCCCCAGCATTTT. It is translated as CAWSGNAGQPQHF.

For the CDR3, the DNA is TGTGCCAGCAGCCAACAAGCCCTACCGGAGAGGGGCTACACCTTC. Residues: CASSQQALPERGYTF. The V and J genes are TRBV7-9 and TRBJ1-2; D gene ambiguous. V lost 5 bases and J 8 bases, leaving 21 bases between the germline ends. Germline CDR1 reads SEHNR; CDR2 reads FQNEAQ (reference sequence). This CDR3 has 15 residues.

This clone was seen a single time. The V gene is TRBV2, the J gene TRBJ2-3, with 10 bases lining up with TRBD2. J lost 0 bases, V lost 10 bases, and 13 bases had no gene match. The CDR3 runs 17 residues. Germline values: CDR1 SNHLY, CDR2 FYNNEI. The CDR3 coding sequence is TGTGCCACTTACTTCCTTACTAGCGGGGCAAGCACAGATACGCAGTATTTT. Translation gives CATYFLTSGASTDTQYF. Combining the CDR3 with reference TRBV2 and TRBJ2-3 gives the whole variable domain EPEVTQTPSHQVTQMGQEVILRCVPISNHLYFYWYRQILGQKVEFLVSFYNNEISEKSEIFDDQFSVERPDGSNFTLKIRSTKLEDSAMYFCATYFLTSGASTDTQYFGPGTRLTVL.

V gene TRBV10-1 combines with J gene TRBJ2-5; the D call may be TRBD1 or TRBD2 (6 bases each). Germline V gene sequence: CDR1 WNHNN, CDR2 SYGVQD (reference sequence). V was pared by 0 bases and J by 5 bases, with 10 bases between. This CDR3 has 14 residues. CDR3 protein: CASSESGGRETQYF. The CDR3 DNA follows: TGCGCCAGCAGTGAGTCGGGGGGCCGGGAGACCCAGTACTTC.

This clone was observed a few times. The chain is built from TRBV7-6 and TRBJ1-6, with a possible D match to TRBD1 (6 bases). CDR1 and CDR2 (germline): SGHVS, FNYEAQ. V lost 3 bases to trimming and J lost 16 bases, with 16 bases between them. The CDR3 loop spans 13 amino acids. Here the CDR3 reads CASSLDDRTFLHF. CDR3 bases: TGTGCCAGCAGCTTGGATGACAGGACCTTTCTCCACTTT.

This rearrangement joins TRBV30 to TRBJ2-1, with 7 bases aligning to TRBD2. CDR3 size: 13 residues. In germline, CDR1 is GTSNPN, CDR2 SVGIG (reference sequence). V was clipped by 7 bases and J by 3 bases; unmatched bases: 6. The CDR3 reads CAFSSGHYNEQFF. The CDR3 DNA reads as TGTGCCTTCTCTAGCGGACACTACAATGAGCAGTTCTTC. Supplemented by reference TRBV30 and TRBJ2-1, the full variable domain reads SQTIHQWPATLVQPVGSPLSLECTVEGTSNPNLYWYRQAAGRGLQLLFYSVGIGQISSEVPQNLSASRPQDRQFILSSKKLLLSDSGFYLCAFSSGHYNEQFFGPGTRLTVL.